These 16 T cell receptor beta chains were all obtained from the same sample, sequenced in a study of tissue T cells after allogeneic stem cell transplantation. The repertoire was sequenced with immunoSEQ multiplex PCR; TCRdb's copy has only in-frame clones and lacks some. The table includes roughly 3,200 clones, over 40% detected once. Time point defined: mouse harvest day 14 after allogeneic transplant. Each mouse received 10^7 T-cell-depleted marrow cells plus 10^6 splenic CD5+ T cells by tail vein. The sample taken for sequencing was gut tissue. These receptor sequences come from a female BALB/c mouse given C57BL/6 T cells with graft-versus-host disease after an allogeneic hematopoietic cell transplant.

This clone is termed medium-sized. Gene names are the mouse ones. The missing CDR3 end, 1 residue past where the read stops, is filled in from the germline J gene. This chain links TRBV12-2 with TRBJ1-3; no reliable D call. Looked up from germline, CDR1 is SGHLS and CDR2 is HYDKME. V lost 6 bases to trimming and J lost 0 bases, with 5 bases between them. The CDR3 has 12 amino acids. CDR3 residues: CASRASGNTLYF. Incomplete CDR3 DNA: TGTGCCAGCCGGGCTTCTGGAAATACGCTCTAT.

This clone was recorded a few times. Any gene name here is a mouse gene name. The observed sequence ends 1 residue before the CDR3 terminus, with the missing tail filled in from the germline J gene. The chain links TRBV29 to TRBJ2-5, with TRBD1 matching over 7 bases. This CDR3 region has 13 residues. Looked up from germline, CDR1 is MSHET and CDR2 is SYDVDS. Trimming took 5 bases from V and 6 from J; bases not matched to a gene: 5. The chain's CDR3 is CASSRDREDTQYF. CDR3 bases read: TGTGCTAGCAGTCGCGACAGGGAGGACACCCAGTAC.

On this clone: All gene names here are mouse names. The read ends 1 residue before the CDR3 terminus; that terminus is restored from the germline J gene. The V gene is TRBV20, the J gene TRBJ1-1, with a possible D match to TRBD1 (5 bases). V lost 6 bases and J lost 1, with 9 bases in between. This CDR3 has 12 amino acids. CDR1 and CDR2 (germline): GFQATS, STVNSAI. The sequenced CDR3 bases are TGTGGTGCCGGGGGGGTAAACACAGAAGTCTTC. Its translation: CGAGGVNTEVF. In full, the CDR3 is CGAGGVNTEVFF.

The table lists this clone with a few counts. Genes and germline are mouse. The read terminates 1 residue before the CDR3 end, so the remaining end is supplied by the germline J gene. The chain carries TRBV16 and TRBJ1-2, with D unclear. Germline CDR1 and CDR2: SGHSA and FRNQAP. The CDR3 runs 13 residues. Trimming cost V 5 bases and J 0 bases, with 7 bases left between them. The CDR3 DNA, read in part, is TGTGCAAGCAGCCGCACAGCAAACTCCGACTACACC. Translation: CASSRTANSDYT. The whole CDR3 protein reads CASSRTANSDYTF.

As for this clone: Genes and germline come from the mouse. The CDR3 extends 1 residue past the end of the read, so its final part is completed from the germline J gene. The chain recombines TRBV13-2 with TRBJ2-5; 8 positions match TRBD2. Germline CDR1 and CDR2: NNHNN and SYGAGS (reference sequence). With V trimmed by 3 bases and J by 3 bases, 3 bases remained unmatched. This CDR3 region has 14 residues. This CDR3 is CASGVWGAQDTQYF. The CDR3 DNA, read in part, is TGTGCCAGCGGTGTCTGGGGGGCGCAAGACACCCAGTAC.

Comment on this clone: Gene labels here are mouse ones. The sequence runs out 1 residue before the end of the CDR3; the remainder is reconstructed from the germline J gene. The chain has TRBV15 and TRBJ1-3, with D uncertain. Germline CDR1 and CDR2: SGHND and FRSKSL. With 3 bases removed from V and 0 bases from J, the gap between germline ends came to 6 bases. CDR3 length: 14 residues. CDR3 bases read: TGTGCCAGCAGTTTGGGCAGTTCTGGAAATACGCTCTAT. The encoded protein is CASSLGSSGNTLY. The entire CDR3 reads CASSLGSSGNTLYF.

The table lists this clone with a few counts. All gene names here are mouse names. The CDR3 sequence: CASTFRGENTLYF. The covered CDR3 bases are TGTGCCAGCACCTTCAGGGGGGAAAACACCTTGTAC. The V call is TRBV26, the J call TRBJ2-4, with a tentative D call TRBD1 (7 bases). The CDR3 end is not reached by the read, which stops 1 residue before it; the germline J gene fills it in. Per germline, CDR1 KGHPV and CDR2 FQNQEV (reference sequence). The CDR3 runs to 13 residues. V lost 7 bases to trimming and J lost 4 bases, with 12 bases between them. Drawing the rest from reference TRBV26 and TRBJ2-4, the complete variable domain is NSKVIQTPRYLVKGQGQKAKMRCIPEKGHPVVFWYQQNKNNEFKFLINFQNQEVLQQIDMTEKRFSAECPSNSPCSLEIQSSEAGDSALYLCASTFRGENTLYFGAGTRLSVL.

With regard to this clone: Gene names follow the mouse nomenclature. The CDR3 goes on 1 residue after the read ends, and that part is filled in from the germline J gene. The chain is built from TRBV26 and TRBJ2-3; 10 nucleotides line up with TRBD1. Looked up from germline, CDR1 is KGHPV and CDR2 is FQNQEV (reference sequence). This CDR3 has 15 residues. The V gene end was trimmed by 2 bases and the J gene end by 3 bases; junction bases not matched to a gene: 2. The sequenced CDR3 bases are TGTGCCAGCAGTCTGGGACAGGGGGGAGCAGAAACGCTGTAT. Translated, it gives CASSLGQGGAETLY. The whole CDR3 protein is CASSLGQGGAETLYF.

This clone ranks as medium-sized. The listed genes are named as in mouse. Coverage ceases 1 residue before the CDR3 finishes, and the germline J gene fills in the end. The chain links TRBV17 to TRBJ2-1; possible D gene TRBD1, 5 bases. Trimming took 7 bases from V and 10 from J, leaving 8 bases between them. CDR3 length: 10 residues. CDR1 is MNHDT, CDR2 YYDKIL, per germline. The CDR3 here is CASNRQEQFF. Partial CDR3 DNA: TGTGCTAGCAATCGACAGGAGCAGTTC.

This clone has more than one count but fewer than ten. Gene names are mouse gene names. The read halts 1 residue ahead of the CDR3 end, with the missing end drawn from the germline J gene. The genes are TRBV26 and TRBJ1-3; D is undetermined. Germline assignment: CDR1 KGHPV and CDR2 FQNQEV (reference sequence). V lost 2 bases to trimming and J lost 1 base, with 3 bases between them. The CDR3 is made up of 13 amino acids. CDR3 region: CASSLGSGNTLYF. The covered CDR3 bases are TGTGCCAGCAGTCTGGGGTCTGGAAATACGCTCTAT.

For this clone: The genes and germline here are from mouse. The CDR3 end is not reached by the read, which stops 1 residue before it; the germline J gene fills it in. This chain connects TRBV12-1 to TRBJ2-1, with D possibly matching TRBD1 (5 bases). V was trimmed by 2 bases and J by 4 bases, leaving 8 bases between them. The CDR3 covers 13 residues. From germline, CDR1 is SGHSN and CDR2 HYEKVE. The CDR3 bases that were read are TGTGCCAGCTCTCCCCGACAGTATGCTGAGCAGTTC. Translating gives CASSPRQYAEQF. In full, the CDR3 is CASSPRQYAEQFF. The full variable domain, its missing parts supplied by reference TRBV12-1 and TRBJ2-1, is DSGVVQSPRHIIKEKGGRSVLTCIPISGHSNVVWYQQTLGKELKFLIQHYEKVERDKGFLPSRFSVQQFDDYHSEMNMSALELEDSAMYFCASSPRQYAEQFFGPGTRLTVL.

This clone was detected once. The genes and germline here are from mouse. From the germline J gene comes the end of the CDR3, since the read stops 1 residue before it. This chain joins TRBV3 and TRBJ2-4; either TRBD1 or TRBD2 may fit D (5 bases each). CDR1 and CDR2 (germline): SNHLY, FYNGKV (reference sequence). The CDR3 contains 13 residues. With 5 bases removed from V and 0 bases from J, the gap between germline ends came to 6 bases. The part of the CDR3 DNA that was read is TGTGCCAGCAGCAGGGACAGTCAAAACACCTTGTAC. Its protein product is CASSRDSQNTLY. The full CDR3 protein is CASSRDSQNTLYF.

Turning to this clone: Mouse names are used for the genes. The read gets to within 1 residue of the CDR3 end, and the germline J gene fills in the rest. The chain links TRBV26 to TRBJ2-1; 7 nucleotides match TRBD1. There are 15 residues in the CDR3. With V trimmed by 4 bases and J by 2 bases, 5 bases remained unmatched. CDR1 KGHPV and CDR2 FQNQEV come from the germline V gene (reference sequence). CDR3: CASSRPGQYYAEQFF. The covered CDR3 bases are TGTGCCAGCAGTCGTCCGGGACAGTACTATGCTGAGCAGTTC. Full variable domain (outside the CDR3, taken from reference TRBV26 and TRBJ2-1): NSKVIQTPRYLVKGQGQKAKMRCIPEKGHPVVFWYQQNKNNEFKFLINFQNQEVLQQIDMTEKRFSAECPSNSPCSLEIQSSEAGDSALYLCASSRPGQYYAEQFFGPGTRLTVL.

Turning to this clone: Gene names are mouse gene names. The CDR3 loop is CASSLSGGATGQLYF. CDR3 DNA, as far as it was read: TGTGCCAGCAGTCTGTCCGGGGGGGCCACCGGGCAGCTCTAC. The genes are TRBV26 and TRBJ2-2; 8 bases match TRBD2. The CDR3 end lies 1 residue beyond the end of the read and is filled in from the germline J gene. The V segment lost 0 bases and the J segment 4 bases; nucleotides outside the gene matches: 1. Germline values: CDR1 KGHPV, CDR2 FQNQEV (reference sequence). The CDR3 sequence is 15 residues long.

Of note for this clone: Germline and genes: mouse. The read ends 1 residue before the CDR3 terminus; that terminus is restored from the germline J gene. The rearrangement joins TRBV23 to TRBJ2-1; the table's D call of TRBD2 was not tested on the DNA. The CDR3 is made up of 16 amino acids. CDR1 is KGHTA and CDR2 is FQNQQP in the germline V gene. The sequenced part of the CDR3 DNA is TGCTCCAGCAGTCAAGGACTGGGGGGTCCCCTTGCTGAGCAGTTC. Protein product: CSSSQGLGGPLAEQF. The entire CDR3 reads CSSSQGLGGPLAEQFF.

A word on this clone: Mouse names are used for the genes. The observed sequence ends 1 residue before the CDR3 terminus, with the missing tail filled in from the germline J gene. The chain recombines TRBV5 with TRBJ2-4; TRBD1 aligns across 7 bases. The V segment lost 2 bases and the J segment 3 bases; nucleotides outside the gene matches: 2. The CDR3 contains 14 residues. Germline V gene sequence: CDR1 LGHNA, CDR2 YNLKQL (reference sequence). The CDR3 spells CASSQTGEQNTLYF. The sequenced CDR3 bases are TGTGCCAGCAGCCAAACAGGGGAACAAAACACCTTGTAC.